Detailed here is one T cell receptor beta chain. Its antigen is still unknown. This CDR3 has 12 amino acids. V shed 3 bases and J shed 6 bases, with 8 bases lying between them. Germline V CDR1 and CDR2: GTSNPN, SVGIG (reference sequence). The data were obtained in a study of blood T cells in healthy people across ages. The study, taken as a whole, reports: Reliance upon unsorted PBMCs precluded definitive naive versus antigen-experienced comparison. As age increased, TCR beta diversity per million T cells fell in a roughly linear fashion. Naive T cell percentage and TCR beta diversity correlated strongly. Long-lived donors exceeded aged donors in naive CD4+ cells and diversity.

PCR was performed a second time for about 7 to 12 cycles using a sample-barcoded 5' primer and a J-beta primer mix. TCRdb redid the calling of the 5' RACE reads with MiXCR, one entry per CDR3 protein. The repertoire has 630,000 or so distinct CDR3 sequences, about 30% of them found once; the top ten carry 15%. The chain recombines TRBV30 with TRBJ2-2, with D possibly being TRBD1 or TRBD2 (5 bases each). The sequencing input was blood. The TCR sequence derives from a woman older than 75 in good health. The CDR3 bases are TGTGCCTGGAGCGGGGCCGCCGGGGAGCTGTTTTTT. Translated, it gives CAWSGAAGELFF.